This is a list of T cell receptor beta chains from one sample in a study of T cell repertoires in cytomegalovirus infection. MiXCR, run by TCRdb on the reads, gives a single entry per CDR3 protein. The table lists 400,000 or so distinct CDR3 sequences, 15% to 20% of them singletons, with 8.7% in the top ten. Sequenced: PBMCs. These TCRs come from a human donor in good health (CMV status not recorded). Some clones in this sample may be carry-over from other donors' samples. The CDR3 runs from the conserved cysteine through the conserved F or W. D genes are given only for firm matches. Expanded clones get a size class; other rows say once, few or many, or leave the size out.

TRBV6-6	TRBJ2-1	NA	NA	TGTGCCAGCAGTGATCGGCGGCTGCTCTCCTACAATGAGCAGTTCTTC	CASSDRRLLSYNEQFF
TRBV14	TRBJ1-1	NA	few	TGTGCCAGCAGCTACGGTGGGGTCGACACTGAAGCTTTCTTT	CASSYGGVDTEAFF
TRBV6-1	TRBJ2-2	NA	many	TGTGCCAGCAGTGAGGTATTCAGGGAGCTGTTTTTT	CASSEVFRELFF
TRBV7-2	TRBJ1-2	TRBD1	NA	TGTGCCAGCAGCTCACCGGGACAGGTGGTCCCCTATGGCTACACCTTC	CASSSPGQVVPYGYTF
TRBV6-2/TRBV6-3	TRBJ2-4	TRBD2	many	TGTGCCAGCAGAAGAGGACTAGTAGGGGCCAAAAACATTCAGTACTTC	CASRRGLVGAKNIQYF
TRBV28	TRBJ2-1	TRBD2	NA	TGTGCCAGCCGCCGGCGGGGGAGCTCCTACAATGAGCAGTTCTTC	CASRRRGSSYNEQFF
TRBV20-1	TRBJ1-1	NA	NA	TGCAGTGCTCACACACAGGGAGGTGGCACTGAAGCTTTCTTT	CSAHTQGGGTEAFF
TRBV20-1	TRBJ1-5	TRBD1	NA	TGCAGTGCTACAGGACAGGGAATTCCTCAGCCCCAGCGTTTT	CSATGQGIPQPQRF
TRBV19	TRBJ2-3	NA	NA	TGTGCCAGTAGTGAAGAAGGCGGGGGCGTGGTGGATACGCAGTATTTT	CASSEEGGGVVDTQYF
TRBV10-3	TRBJ1-2	TRBD1	NA	TGTGCCATCAGCCCCGGGACAGCAGTAAACTATGGCTACACCTTC	CAISPGTAVNYGYTF
TRBV28	TRBJ2-7	TRBD2	many	TGTGCCAGCAGTTTCGGGGGGGGGCCCTACGAGCAGTACTTC	CASSFGGGPYEQYF
TRBV5-1	TRBJ1-4	NA	few	TGCGCCAGCAGCTTCCTGGGGCCCGGGGCAACTAATGAAAAACTGTTTTTT	CASSFLGPGATNEKLFF
TRBV20-1	TRBJ2-7	NA	NA	TGCAGTGCTAGAGTTCTACAGGGCCCCTACGAGCAGTACTTC	CSARVLQGPYEQYF
TRBV12-3/TRBV12-4	TRBJ1-5	NA	few	TGTGCCAGCAGCCCAAGGGCCATCAATAGCAATCAGCCCCAGCATTTT	CASSPRAINSNQPQHF
TRBV7-9	TRBJ1-1	NA	few	TGTGCCAGCAGCAGCGGGGGCCTAGCTTTCTTT	CASSSGGLAFF
TRBV6-8	TRBJ2-1	TRBD2	NA	TGTGCCAGCGGGAAAGCGGGGTCCTACAATGAGCAGTTCTTC	CASGKAGSYNEQFF
TRBV7-2	TRBJ2-7	NA	many	TGTGCCAGCAGCTCGATACTGGCCTACGAGCAGTACTTC	CASSSILAYEQYF
TRBV12-3/TRBV12-4	TRBJ2-7	NA	few	TGTGCCAGCAGTTTAGGGGTACCCTACGAGCAGTACTTC	CASSLGVPYEQYF
TRBV27	TRBJ1-5	NA	NA	TGTGCCAGCAGATGGGCAGGTGTGGCATACGACAATCAGCCCCAGCATTTT	CASRWAGVAYDNQPQHF
TRBV10-3	TRBJ2-5	NA	NA	TGTGCCATCTCTAGCGTCCTTGAGACCCAGTACTTC	CAISSVLETQYF
TRBV15	TRBJ1-5	NA	NA	TGTGCCACCAGCAGAGATGGGGGGCCAGCATTGCCCCAGCATTTT	CATSRDGGPALPQHF
TRBV7-9	TRBJ2-1	TRBD2	many	TGTGCCAGCAGTCGAGCGGGAGGGCCCGACAATGAGCAGTTCTTC	CASSRAGGPDNEQFF
TRBV6-4	TRBJ1-5	NA	many	TGTGCCAGCAGTGACCCGACGGACGGACAAAACAGGAGGAGGCCCCAGCATTTT	CASSDPTDGQNRRRPQHF
TRBV29-1	TRBJ2-7	NA	NA	TGCAGCGCGTCAGCATCCAGGGGCGAGCAGTACTTC	CSASASRGEQYF
TRBV2	TRBJ2-3	TRBD1	few	TGTGCCAGCATAGGATACAGGGGGCAGTCCGTCTATACGCAGTATTTT	CASIGYRGQSVYTQYF
TRBV5-4	TRBJ2-1	TRBD2	NA	TGTGCCAGCAGCTCTCCTAGCGGGCCCTACAATGAGCAGTTCTTC	CASSSPSGPYNEQFF
TRBV7-2	TRBJ2-7	TRBD2	many	TGTGCCAGCAGCTTAACCTCTAGCGGGGACTCCTACGAGCAGTACTTC	CASSLTSSGDSYEQYF
TRBV4-1	TRBJ1-5	NA	few	TGCGCCAGCAGCCATACATGGGACACCATGGCAAATCAGCCCCAGCATTTT	CASSHTWDTMANQPQHF
TRBV12-3/TRBV12-4	TRBJ2-5	NA	NA	TGTGCCAGCAGCTTGGACGTCGCTGAGACCCAGTACTTC	CASSLDVAETQYF
TRBV20-1	TRBJ2-1	NA	few	TGCAGTGCTAGACACTCGACCCTATCCCTATACAATGAGCAGTTCTTC	CSARHSTLSLYNEQFF
TRBV10-3	TRBJ2-1	NA	NA	TGTGCCATCAGTGAGTGGGGTGGGGGCGGTAGCTCCTACAATGAGCAGTTCTTC	CAISEWGGGGSSYNEQFF
TRBV7-6	TRBJ1-2	TRBD1	many	TGTGCCAGCAGCCCTAACCCGACAGGGGGCCCTCTGCATGGCTACACCTTC	CASSPNPTGGPLHGYTF
TRBV5-1	TRBJ2-1	NA	NA	TGCGCCAGCAGCTTGTTAAAGCGGCAAGGCCCCTATTACAATGAGCAGTTCTTC	CASSLLKRQGPYYNEQFF
TRBV7-2	TRBJ1-3	NA	NA	TGTGCCAGCAGCTTAGTTGGGTTCGGAAACACCATATATTTT	CASSLVGFGNTIYF
TRBV2	TRBJ2-7	NA	NA	TGTGCCAGCAGTCCGCGGGGTTTCAACGAGCAGTACTTC	CASSPRGFNEQYF
TRBV10-3	TRBJ2-7	TRBD2	many	TGTGCCATCAGTGAGCCCCGACTAGCGAATGGCTACGAGCAGTACTTC	CAISEPRLANGYEQYF
TRBV20-1	TRBJ2-5	TRBD2	NA	TGCAGTGCCCAAAGGGGGACTCGGGAGGGGACCCAGTACTTC	CSAQRGTREGTQYF
TRBV7-2	TRBJ2-3	NA	few	TGTGCCAGCAGCAGGCCCGCAGATACGCAGTATTTT	CASSRPADTQYF
TRBV7-2	TRBJ1-5	TRBD1	many	TGTGCCAGCAGCCCAGGGGGGGGGGGGGGCAGGGGTCAGCCCCAGCATTTT	CASSPGGGGGRGQPQHF
TRBV7-6	TRBJ2-3	TRBD1	many	TGTGCCAGCAGCTTAACCCGGGACAGTGGGCTTAGCACAGATACGCAGTATTTT	CASSLTRDSGLSTDTQYF
TRBV6-5	TRBJ2-3	NA	few	TGTGCCAGCAGTTACCAGTCCTACCTAAGCGCAGATACGCAGTATTTT	CASSYQSYLSADTQYF
TRBV7-2	TRBJ1-5	NA	many	TGTGCCAGCAGCTTTAGGGCAGGTAATAGCAATCAGCCCCAGCATTTT	CASSFRAGNSNQPQHF
TRBV7-2	TRBJ2-1	NA	many	TGTGCCAGCAGCTTAGCCGTGGGTTTGACCTACAATGAGCAGTTCTTC	CASSLAVGLTYNEQFF
TRBV19	TRBJ2-3	TRBD1	many	TGTGCCAGCGGACAGGGGGCGACAGATACGCAGTATTTT	CASGQGATDTQYF
TRBV6-5	TRBJ2-7	TRBD1	NA	TGTGCCAGCAGCCGGACAGGGGCAGGGGGATACGAGCAGTACTTC	CASSRTGAGGYEQYF
TRBV18	TRBJ1-4	NA	NA	TGTGCCAGCTCCATTGGAACCGGGCCTGAAAAACTGTTTTTT	CASSIGTGPEKLFF
TRBV19	TRBJ1-5	TRBD1	NA	TGTGCCAGTAGTAGGCCGGGACAGAACAATCAGCCCCAGCATTTT	CASSRPGQNNQPQHF
TRBV20-1	TRBJ2-1	NA	NA	TGCAGTGGCGAGGGCTCCTACAATGAGCAGTTCTTC	CSGEGSYNEQFF
TRBV7-2	TRBJ2-4	NA	many	TGTGCCAGCAGTTCCTCCAACATTCAGTACTTC	CASSSSNIQYF
TRBV5-1	TRBJ2-3	TRBD2	few	TGCGCCAGCAGCGACGGACTAGCAGCCGATACGCAGTATTTT	CASSDGLAADTQYF
TRBV7-2	TRBJ1-2	NA	NA	TGTGCCAGCAGCTTAGCGGAAAGGACGGTCACCTTC	CASSLAERTVTF